This T cell receptor (beta chain) was identified during a study of T cells after yellow fever vaccination. Production of TCR cDNA was by 5'RACE template switching, which also added a universal primer site and UMIs. TCRdb reanalysed the 5' RACE reads using MiXCR and keeps one entry per CDR3 protein. Of about 96,000 distinct CDR3 sequences listed, 7.5% to 10% are singletons. Study-wide findings and caveats: The study noted that FACS-sorted repertoires could contain abundant clonotypes contaminating from the bulk population. Booster samples showed a return of most primary-vaccination clones (almost 97% CD4, about 87% CD8).

This CDR3 has 15 residues. Germline assignment: CDR1 MNHEY and CDR2 SVGEGT. V gave up 2 bases and J gave up 3 bases; unmatched junction bases: 4. The V and J genes are TRBV6-2 or TRBV6-3 and TRBJ2-1; TRBD2 matches 7 bases. The clonotype comes from a man younger than 35 who received the YFV17D yellow fever vaccine. This sample comprised CD8+ T cells not binding an NS4B(214-222) dextramer, sorted from PBMCs, obtained roughly 15 days after the first yellow fever vaccination. CDR3 nucleotides: TGTGCCAGCAGTTACGCTAGCGGAAACTACAATGAGCAGTTCTTC. It encodes CASSYASGNYNEQFF.